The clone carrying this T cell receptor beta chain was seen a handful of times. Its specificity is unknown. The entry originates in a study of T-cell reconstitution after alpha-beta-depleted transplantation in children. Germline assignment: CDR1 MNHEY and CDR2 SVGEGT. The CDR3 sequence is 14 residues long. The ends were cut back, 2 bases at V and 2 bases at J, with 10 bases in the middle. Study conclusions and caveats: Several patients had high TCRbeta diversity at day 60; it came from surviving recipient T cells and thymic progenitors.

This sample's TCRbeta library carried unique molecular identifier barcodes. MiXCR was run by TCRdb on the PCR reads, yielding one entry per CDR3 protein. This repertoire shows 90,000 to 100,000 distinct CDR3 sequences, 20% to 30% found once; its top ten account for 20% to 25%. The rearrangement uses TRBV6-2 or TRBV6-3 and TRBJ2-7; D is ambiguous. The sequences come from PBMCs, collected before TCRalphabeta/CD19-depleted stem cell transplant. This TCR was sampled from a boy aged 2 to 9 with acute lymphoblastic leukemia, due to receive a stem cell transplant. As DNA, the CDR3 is TGTGCCAGCAGTTACCCAGGTTTCACCTACGAGCAGTACTTC. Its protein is CASSYPGFTYEQYF.